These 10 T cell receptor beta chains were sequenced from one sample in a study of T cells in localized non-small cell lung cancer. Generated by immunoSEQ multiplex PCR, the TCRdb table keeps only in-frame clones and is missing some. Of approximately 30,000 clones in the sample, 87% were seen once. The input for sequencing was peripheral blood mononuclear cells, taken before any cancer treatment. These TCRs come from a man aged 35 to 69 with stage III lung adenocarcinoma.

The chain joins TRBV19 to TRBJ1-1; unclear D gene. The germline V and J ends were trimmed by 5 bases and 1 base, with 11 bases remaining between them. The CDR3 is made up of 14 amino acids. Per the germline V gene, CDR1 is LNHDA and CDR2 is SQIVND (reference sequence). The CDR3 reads CASSRQRENTEAFF. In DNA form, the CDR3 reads TGTGCCAGTAGTCGTCAACGGGAGAACACTGAAGCTTTCTTT.

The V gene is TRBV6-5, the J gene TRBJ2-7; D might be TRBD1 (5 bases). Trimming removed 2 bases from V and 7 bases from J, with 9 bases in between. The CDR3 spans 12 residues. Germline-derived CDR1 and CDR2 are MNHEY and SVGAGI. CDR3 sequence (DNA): TGTGCCAGCAGTTACAGGAAGGGGGAGCAGTACTTC. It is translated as CASSYRKGEQYF.

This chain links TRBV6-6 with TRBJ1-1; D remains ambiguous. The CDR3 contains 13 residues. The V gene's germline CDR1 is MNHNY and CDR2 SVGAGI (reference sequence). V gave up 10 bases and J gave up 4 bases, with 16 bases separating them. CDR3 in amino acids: CATFAFGFTEAFF. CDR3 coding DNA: TGTGCCACCTTTGCGTTTGGATTCACTGAAGCTTTCTTT.

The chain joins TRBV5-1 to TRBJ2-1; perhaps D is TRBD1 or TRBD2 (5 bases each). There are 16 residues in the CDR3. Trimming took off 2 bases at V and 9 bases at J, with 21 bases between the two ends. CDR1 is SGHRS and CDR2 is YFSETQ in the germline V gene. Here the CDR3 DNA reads TGCGCCAGCAGCTTTCGCCGGGACGCCGGAGGTGGTGAGCAGTTCTTC. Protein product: CASSFRRDAGGGEQFF. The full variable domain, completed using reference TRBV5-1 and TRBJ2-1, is KAGVTQTPRYLIKTRGQQVTLSCSPISGHRSVSWYQQTPGQGLQFLFEYFSETQRNKGNFPGRFSGRQFSNSRSEMNVSTLELGDSALYLCASSFRRDAGGGEQFFGPGTRLTVL.

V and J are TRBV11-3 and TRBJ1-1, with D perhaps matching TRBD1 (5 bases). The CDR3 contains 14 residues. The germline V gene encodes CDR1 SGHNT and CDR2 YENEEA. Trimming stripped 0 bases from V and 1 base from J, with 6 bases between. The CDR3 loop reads CASSLDTGNTEAFF. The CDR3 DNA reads TGTGCCAGCAGCTTAGATACAGGGAACACTGAAGCTTTCTTT.

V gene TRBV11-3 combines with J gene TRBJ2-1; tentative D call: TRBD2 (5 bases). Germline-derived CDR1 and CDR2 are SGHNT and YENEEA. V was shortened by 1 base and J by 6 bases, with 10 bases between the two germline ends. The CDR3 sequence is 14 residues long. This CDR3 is CASSLVSRGNEQFF. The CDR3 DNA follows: TGTGCCAGCAGCTTAGTTTCTCGGGGCAATGAGCAGTTCTTC.

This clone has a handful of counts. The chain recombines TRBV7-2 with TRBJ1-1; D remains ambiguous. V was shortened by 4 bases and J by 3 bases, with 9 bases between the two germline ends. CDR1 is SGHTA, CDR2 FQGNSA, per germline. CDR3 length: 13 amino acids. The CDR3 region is CASSSAQYTEAFF. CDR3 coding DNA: TGTGCCAGCAGCTCGGCCCAGTACACTGAAGCTTTCTTT.

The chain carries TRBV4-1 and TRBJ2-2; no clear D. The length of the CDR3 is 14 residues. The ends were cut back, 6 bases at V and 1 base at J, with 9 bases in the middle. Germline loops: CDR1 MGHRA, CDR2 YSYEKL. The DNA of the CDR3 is TGCGCCAGCAGACAACAGAGGAACACCGGGGAGCTGTTTTTT. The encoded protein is CASRQQRNTGELFF.

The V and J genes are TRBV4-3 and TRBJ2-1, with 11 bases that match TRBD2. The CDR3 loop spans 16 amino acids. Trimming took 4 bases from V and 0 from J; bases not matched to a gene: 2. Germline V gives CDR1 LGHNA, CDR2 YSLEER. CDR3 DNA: TGCGCCAGCAGCCCTCTAGCGGGGGGCTCCTACAATGAGCAGTTCTTC. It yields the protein CASSPLAGGSYNEQFF.

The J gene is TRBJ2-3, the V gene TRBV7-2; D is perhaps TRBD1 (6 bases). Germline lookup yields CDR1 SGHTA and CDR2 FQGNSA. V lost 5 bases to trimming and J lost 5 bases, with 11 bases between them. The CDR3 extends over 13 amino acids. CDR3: CASSQGIVDTQYF. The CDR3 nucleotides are TGTGCCAGCAGCCAGGGGATTGTAGATACGCAGTATTTT.